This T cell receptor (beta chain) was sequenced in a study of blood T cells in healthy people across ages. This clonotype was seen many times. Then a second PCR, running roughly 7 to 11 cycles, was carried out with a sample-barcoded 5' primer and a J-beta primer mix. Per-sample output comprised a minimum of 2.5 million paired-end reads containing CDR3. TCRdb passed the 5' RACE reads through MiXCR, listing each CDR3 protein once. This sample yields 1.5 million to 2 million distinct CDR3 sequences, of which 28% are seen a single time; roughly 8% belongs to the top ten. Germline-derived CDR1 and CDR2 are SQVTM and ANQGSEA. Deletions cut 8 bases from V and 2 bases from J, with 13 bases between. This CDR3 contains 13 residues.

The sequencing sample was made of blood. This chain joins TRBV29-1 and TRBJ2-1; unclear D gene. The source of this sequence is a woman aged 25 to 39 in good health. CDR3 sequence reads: CSNARATYNEQFF. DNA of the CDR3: TGCAGCAACGCACGGGCAACCTACAATGAGCAGTTCTTC.